Detailed here is one TCR beta chain. Antigen specificity is unknown. This sample is part of a study of cytotoxic CD8 clonotypes in ibrutinib-treated CLL. Study in general: Outcomes included roughly 24 partial and 2 complete responses; after median roughly 71 months, roughly 14 stayed remitted and about twelve progressed. General study results and limits: While tracking circulating CD8+ T-cell counts, baseline clonality exceeded that of age-matched healthy donors.

The CDR3 is 14 amino acids. CDR1 is SEHNR, CDR2 FQNEAQ, per germline (reference sequence). V was shortened by 5 bases and J by 1 base, with 9 bases between the two germline ends. Using immunoSEQ multiplex PCR, the repertoire was profiled, and TCRdb retains in-frame clones only, with some absent. The repertoire holds about 300,000 clones, with around 77% as singletons. The material was PBMCs, obtained at disease progression, from a patient treated with ibrutinib. The sequence was obtained from a human donor with chronic lymphocytic leukemia. The V gene is TRBV7-9, the J gene TRBJ1-5; no clear D. This chain's CDR3 is CASSPSGSNQPQHF. CDR3 nucleotide sequence: TGTGCCAGCAGCCCCTCGGGGAGCAATCAGCCCCAGCATTTT.